This T cell receptor (beta chain) was captured by sequencing in a study of post-analysis software for immune sequencing data. Study as a whole: Multiple sclerosis in the patients followed relapsing-remitting, secondary progressive and progressive-relapsing courses.

Broader study findings: In patients, four to six TRBV segments were more frequent than in controls, with TRBV5-6, TRBV5-1 and TRBV20-1 among them. Analysis by F measure revealed that same-batch samples clustered strongly together. Multiple sclerosis patients showed significantly lower normalized Chao1 diversity than controls did.

V dropped 0 bases and J dropped 2; count of bases not matched to a gene: 9. This CDR3 comprises 18 residues. Germline CDR1 is MNHEY and CDR2 is SVGAGI. Unique molecular identifiers were built into the TCR beta cDNA libraries. cDNA molecules numbering 400,000 to 550,000 came from roughly 1.1 to 9.2 million T cells. Using its own MiXCR run on the PCR reads, TCRdb lists one record per CDR3 protein. The profile shows 750,000 to 900,000 distinct CDR3 sequences, just over 45% of them singletons. This clonotype was seen a handful of times. Its antigen is unidentified. The chain has TRBV6-5 and TRBJ2-3; TRBD2 aligns across 9 bases. The TCR sequence derives from a girl aged 10 to 17 with multiple sclerosis. The sequencing input was blood. The chain's CDR3 is CASSYSPPAGGFTDTQYF. In DNA form, the CDR3 reads TGTGCCAGCAGTTACTCTCCCCCAGCGGGAGGATTCACAGATACGCAGTATTTT.